This TCR beta chain was recovered during a study of CD8+CD57+ T cells in acquired aplastic anemia. Study-level information: For CD4+ cells, healthy donors had an average of around 9.9 million reads.

Germline lookup yields CDR1 ENHRY and CDR2 SYGVKD. This CDR3 is built from 15 residues. V shed 4 bases and J shed 0 bases, with 10 bases lying between them. This clonotype has at least ten counts. Profiling of TCR beta VDJ combinations and CDR3 sequences used genomic DNA as template. Each CDR3 protein gets one entry after TCRdb re-called the reads with MiXCR. The sample shows more than 100,000 distinct CDR3 sequences, more than 35% of them seen only once. The sequence was obtained from a human donor in good health, serving as a control. Sequences were obtained from sorted CD4+, CD8+, or CD8+CD57+ T cells (not recorded which) from PBMCs. The V gene is TRBV10-3, the J gene TRBJ2-1; D may be TRBD1 or TRBD2 (6 bases each). The CDR3 nucleotides are TGTGCCATCAGTGGGGGGGCCCCCTCCTACAATGAGCAGTTCTTC. It codes for CAISGGAPSYNEQFF.